This T cell receptor beta chain comes out of a study of beta chain features in type 1 diabetes. This clone was seen more than once but under ten times. Antigen specificity is unknown. The isolated RNA, all of it, was reverse transcribed, so expressed TCRB transcripts were what got sequenced. Profiling relied on immunoSEQ multiplex PCR, and the TCRdb table lists in-frame clones only, not all of them. The sample yields 160,000 or so clones, 63% seen once. Points from the study as a whole: Type 1 diabetes patients had TCRB CDR3s that were shorter (moderately but significantly so) in all four CD4+ subsets.

V was trimmed by 2 bases and J by 3 bases, leaving 15 bases between them. Germline V gene lookup returns CDR1 SGHRS and CDR2 YFSETQ. CDR3 length: 15 residues. Central memory, naive, regulatory and stem cell-like memory CD4+ cells were sorted by CD45RO/CCR7/CD25/CD127/CD95/CD27. Sequenced sample: naive CD4+ T cells from blood. V and J are TRBV5-1 and TRBJ2-7, with D perhaps matching TRBD1 (6 bases). This TCR was sampled from a man in his thirties or forties with type 1 diabetes. CDR3 DNA sequence: TGCGCCAGCAGCTTCAGGAGACAGGAACACTACGAGCAGTACTTC. As protein: CASSFRRQEHYEQYF.